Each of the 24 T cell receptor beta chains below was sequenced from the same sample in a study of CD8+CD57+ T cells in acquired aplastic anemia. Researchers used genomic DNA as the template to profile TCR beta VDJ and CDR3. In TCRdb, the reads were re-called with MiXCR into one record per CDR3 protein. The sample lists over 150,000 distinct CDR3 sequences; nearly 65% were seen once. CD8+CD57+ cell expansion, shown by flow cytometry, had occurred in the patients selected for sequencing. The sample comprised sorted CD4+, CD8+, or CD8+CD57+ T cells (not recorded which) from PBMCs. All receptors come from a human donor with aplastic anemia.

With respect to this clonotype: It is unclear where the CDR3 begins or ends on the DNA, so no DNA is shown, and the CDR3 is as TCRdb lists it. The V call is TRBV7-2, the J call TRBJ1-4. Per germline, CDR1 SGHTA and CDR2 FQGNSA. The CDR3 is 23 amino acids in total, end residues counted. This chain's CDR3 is CASSFGTREQFFGPGQDNEKLFF.

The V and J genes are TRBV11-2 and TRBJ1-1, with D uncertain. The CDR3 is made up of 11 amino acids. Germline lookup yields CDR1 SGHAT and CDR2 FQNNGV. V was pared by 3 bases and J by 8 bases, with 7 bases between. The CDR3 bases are TGTGCCAGCAGCTTCAATAGGGAAGCTTTCTTT. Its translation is CASSFNREAFF.

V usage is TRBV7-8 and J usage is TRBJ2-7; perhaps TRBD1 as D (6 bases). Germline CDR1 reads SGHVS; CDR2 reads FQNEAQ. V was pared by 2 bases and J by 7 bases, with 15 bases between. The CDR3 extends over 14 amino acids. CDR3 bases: TGTGCCAGCAGCTTACCAGGGACAACTGAAGAGCAGTACTTC. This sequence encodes CASSLPGTTEEQYF.

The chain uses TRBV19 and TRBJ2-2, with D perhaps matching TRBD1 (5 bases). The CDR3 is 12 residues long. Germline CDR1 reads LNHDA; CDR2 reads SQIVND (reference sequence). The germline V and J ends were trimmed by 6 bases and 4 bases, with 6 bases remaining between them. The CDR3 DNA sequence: TGTGCCAGTAGAAGGGGCACCGGGGAGCTGTTTTTT. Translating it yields CASRRGTGELFF. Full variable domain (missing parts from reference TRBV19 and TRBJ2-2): DGGITQSPKYLFRKEGQNVTLSCEQNLNHDAMYWYRQDPGQGLRLIYYSQIVNDFQKGDIAEGYSVSREKKESFPLTVTSAQKNPTAFYLCASRRGTGELFFGEGSRLTVL.

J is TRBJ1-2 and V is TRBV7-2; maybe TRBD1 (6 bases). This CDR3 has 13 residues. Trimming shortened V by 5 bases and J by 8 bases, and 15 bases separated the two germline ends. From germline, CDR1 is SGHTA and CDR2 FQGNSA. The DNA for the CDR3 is TGTGCCAGCAGCGTATCCCAGGGGTGGGGCTACACCTTC. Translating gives CASSVSQGWGYTF.

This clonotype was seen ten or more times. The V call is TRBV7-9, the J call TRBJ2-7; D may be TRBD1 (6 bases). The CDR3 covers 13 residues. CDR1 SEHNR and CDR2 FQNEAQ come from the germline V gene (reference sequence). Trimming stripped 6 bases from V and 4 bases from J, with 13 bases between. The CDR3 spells CASSYRQDYEQYF. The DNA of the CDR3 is TGTGCCAGCAGTTACCGACAGGATTACGAGCAGTACTTC. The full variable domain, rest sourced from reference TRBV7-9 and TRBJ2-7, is DTGVSQNPRHKITKRGQNVTFRCDPISEHNRLYWYRQTLGQGPEFLTYFQNEAQLEKSRLLSDRFSAERPKGSFSTLEIQRTEQGDSAMYLCASSYRQDYEQYFGPGTRLTVT.

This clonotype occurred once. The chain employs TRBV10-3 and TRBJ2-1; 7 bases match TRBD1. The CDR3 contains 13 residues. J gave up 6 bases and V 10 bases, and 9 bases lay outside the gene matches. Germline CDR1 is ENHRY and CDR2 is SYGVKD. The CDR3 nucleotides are TGTGCCACCATATCCGGGACAGCCAATGAGCAGTTCTTC. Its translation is CATISGTANEQFF.

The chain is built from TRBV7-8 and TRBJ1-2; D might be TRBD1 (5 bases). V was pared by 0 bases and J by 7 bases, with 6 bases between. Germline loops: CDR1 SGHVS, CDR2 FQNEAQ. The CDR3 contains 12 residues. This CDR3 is CASSLAGTGYTF. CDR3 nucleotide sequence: TGTGCCAGCAGCTTAGCGGGGACTGGCTACACCTTC.

CDR3 region: CSARDGASYNSPLHF. DNA of the CDR3: TGCAGTGCTAGGGACGGAGCCTCCTATAATTCACCCCTCCACTTT. The chain is built from TRBV20-1 and TRBJ1-6; D is uncertain. The CDR3 length is 15 residues. CDR1 DFQATT and CDR2 SNEGSKA come from the germline V gene (reference sequence). V dropped 3 bases and J dropped 0 bases, with 9 bases sitting between them.

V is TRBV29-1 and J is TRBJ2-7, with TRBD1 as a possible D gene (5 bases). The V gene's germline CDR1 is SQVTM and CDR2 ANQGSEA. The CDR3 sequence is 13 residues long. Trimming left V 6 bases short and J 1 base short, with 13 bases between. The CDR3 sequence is CSVLGAGSYEQYF. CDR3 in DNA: TGCAGCGTCCTAGGGGCAGGATCCTACGAGCAGTACTTC.

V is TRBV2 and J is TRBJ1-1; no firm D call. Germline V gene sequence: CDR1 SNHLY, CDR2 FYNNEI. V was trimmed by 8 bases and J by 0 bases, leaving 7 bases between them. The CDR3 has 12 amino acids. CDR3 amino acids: CASLRLNTEAFF. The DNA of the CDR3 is TGTGCCAGCCTTCGGTTGAACACTGAAGCTTTCTTT.

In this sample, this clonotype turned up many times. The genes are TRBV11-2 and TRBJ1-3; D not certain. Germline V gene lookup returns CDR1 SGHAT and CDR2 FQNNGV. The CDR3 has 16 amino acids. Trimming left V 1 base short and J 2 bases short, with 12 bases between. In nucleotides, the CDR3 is TGTGCCAGCAGCTTAGGTCCAGGCCGACCTGGAAACACCATATATTTT. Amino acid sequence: CASSLGPGRPGNTIYF.

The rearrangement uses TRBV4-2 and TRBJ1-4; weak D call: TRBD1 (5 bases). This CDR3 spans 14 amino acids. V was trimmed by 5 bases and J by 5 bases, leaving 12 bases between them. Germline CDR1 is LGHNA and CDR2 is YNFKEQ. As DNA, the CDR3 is TGTGCCAGCAGCTTTGGGACTGCGAATGAAAAACTGTTTTTT. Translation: CASSFGTANEKLFF.

The CDR3 nucleotides read TGTGCCAGCAGTGAAGGGACTAGCGGGAGGGCCCACCCGTACTTC. Residues: CASSEGTSGRAHPYF. The chain couples TRBV2 to TRBJ2-7; TRBD2 agrees at 15 bases. V lost 1 base, J lost 12 bases, and 7 bases stayed unmatched. Germline V gene data show CDR1 as SNHLY and CDR2 as FYNNEI. The CDR3 sequence is 15 residues long.

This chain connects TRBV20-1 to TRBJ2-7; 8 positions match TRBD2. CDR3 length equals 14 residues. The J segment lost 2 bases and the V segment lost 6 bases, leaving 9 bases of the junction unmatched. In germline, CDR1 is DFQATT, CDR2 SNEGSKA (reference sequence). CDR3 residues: CSAITRAGAYEQYF. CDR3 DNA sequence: TGCAGTGCCATCACTCGAGCGGGAGCCTACGAGCAGTACTTC.

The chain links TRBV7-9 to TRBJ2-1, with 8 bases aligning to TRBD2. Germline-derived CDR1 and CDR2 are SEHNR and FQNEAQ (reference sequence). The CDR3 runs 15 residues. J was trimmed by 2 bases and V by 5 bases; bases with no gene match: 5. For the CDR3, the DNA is TGTGCCAGCAGCAATAGGACTAGCCCCTACAATGAGCAGTTCTTC. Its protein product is CASSNRTSPYNEQFF.

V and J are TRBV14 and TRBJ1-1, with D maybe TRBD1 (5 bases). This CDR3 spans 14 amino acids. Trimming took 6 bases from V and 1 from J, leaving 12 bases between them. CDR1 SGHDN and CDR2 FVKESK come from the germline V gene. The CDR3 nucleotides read TGTGCCAGCAGTCCGGGACTCTCGAACACTGAAGCTTTCTTT. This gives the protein CASSPGLSNTEAFF.

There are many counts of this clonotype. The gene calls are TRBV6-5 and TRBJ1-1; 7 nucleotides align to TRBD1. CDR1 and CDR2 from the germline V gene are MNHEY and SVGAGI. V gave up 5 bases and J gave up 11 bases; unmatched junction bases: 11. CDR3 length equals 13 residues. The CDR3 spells CASSPGTASNAFF. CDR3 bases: TGTGCCAGCAGTCCCGGGACAGCTTCCAATGCTTTCTTT.

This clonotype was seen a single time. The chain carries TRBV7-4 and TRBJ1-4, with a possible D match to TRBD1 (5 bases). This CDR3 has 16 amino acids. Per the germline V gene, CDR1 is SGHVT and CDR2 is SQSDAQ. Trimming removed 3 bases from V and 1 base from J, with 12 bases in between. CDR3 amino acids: CASSLGPGLTNEKLFF. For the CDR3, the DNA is TGTGCCAGCAGCTTGGGACCCGGGTTAACTAATGAAAAACTGTTTTTT.

CDR3 nucleotide sequence: TGTGCCAGCAGCCAAACGCGAGAGACCCAGTACTTC. It is translated as CASSQTRETQYF. The V gene is TRBV7-2, the J gene TRBJ2-5; D unresolved. Looked up from germline, CDR1 is SGHTA and CDR2 is FQGNSA. With 5 bases removed from V and 4 bases from J, the gap between germline ends came to 8 bases. CDR3 length: 12 residues.

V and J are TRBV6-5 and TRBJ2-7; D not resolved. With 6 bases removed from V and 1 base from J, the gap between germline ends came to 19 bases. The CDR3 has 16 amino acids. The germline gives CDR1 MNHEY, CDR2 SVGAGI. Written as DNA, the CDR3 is TGTGCCAGCAGAATCGGACGGCTACAAGAATCCTACGAGCAGTACTTC. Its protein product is CASRIGRLQESYEQYF.

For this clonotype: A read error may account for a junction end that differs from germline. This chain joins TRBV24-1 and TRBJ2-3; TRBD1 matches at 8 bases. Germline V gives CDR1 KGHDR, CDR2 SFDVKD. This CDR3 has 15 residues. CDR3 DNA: TGTGCCACCAGTGATTTGGGACAGGGCTCAGATGCGCAGTATTTT. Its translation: CATSDLGQGSDAQYF.

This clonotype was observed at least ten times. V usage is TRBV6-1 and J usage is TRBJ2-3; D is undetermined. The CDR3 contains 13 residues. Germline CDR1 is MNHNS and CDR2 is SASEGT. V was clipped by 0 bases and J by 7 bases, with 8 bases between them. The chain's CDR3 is CASSEALSNTQYF. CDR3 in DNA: TGTGCCAGCAGTGAAGCCCTGTCGAATACGCAGTATTTT.

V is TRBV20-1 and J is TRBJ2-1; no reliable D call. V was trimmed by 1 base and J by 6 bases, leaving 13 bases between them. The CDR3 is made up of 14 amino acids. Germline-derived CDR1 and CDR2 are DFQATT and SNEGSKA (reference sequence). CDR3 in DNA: TGCAGTGCTAGAGGTTCGGTTGGGCCCAATGAGCAGTTCTTC. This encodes CSARGSVGPNEQFF.